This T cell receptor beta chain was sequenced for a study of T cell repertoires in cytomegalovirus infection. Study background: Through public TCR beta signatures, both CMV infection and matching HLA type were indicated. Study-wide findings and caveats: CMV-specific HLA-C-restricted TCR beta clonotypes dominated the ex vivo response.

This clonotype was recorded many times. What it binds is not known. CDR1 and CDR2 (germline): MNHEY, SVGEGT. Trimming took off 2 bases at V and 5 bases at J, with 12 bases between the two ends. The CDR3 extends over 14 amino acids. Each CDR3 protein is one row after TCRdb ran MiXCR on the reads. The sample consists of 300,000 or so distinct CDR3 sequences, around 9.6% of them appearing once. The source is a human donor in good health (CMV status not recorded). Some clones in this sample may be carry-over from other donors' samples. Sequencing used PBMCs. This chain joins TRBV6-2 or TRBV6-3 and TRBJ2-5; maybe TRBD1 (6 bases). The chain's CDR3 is CASSYGRGWETQYF. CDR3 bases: TGTGCCAGCAGTTACGGCAGGGGCTGGGAGACCCAGTACTTC.